This T cell receptor beta chain comes out of a study of early T cells in non-severe SARS-CoV-2 infection. Separate cDNA molecules each had unique molecular identifiers attached to them. TCRdb analysed the 5' RACE reads with MiXCR anew, one entry per CDR3 protein. The table has approximately 110,000 distinct CDR3 sequences, 15% seen once. The CDR3 is made up of 14 amino acids. Germline CDR1 and CDR2: ENHRY and SYGVKD. With 2 bases removed from V and 4 bases from J, the gap between germline ends came to 9 bases. This clonotype was observed a few times. Sequencing input: whole blood. The sequence was collected from an adult who was a healthcare worker with PCR-confirmed SARS-CoV-2 infection or an uninfected control (not recorded which). The V and J genes are TRBV10-3 and TRBJ1-3, with D unclear. The CDR3 loop is CAISEAQKGNTIYF. CDR3 bases: TGTGCCATCAGTGAGGCACAGAAGGGAAACACCATATATTTT.